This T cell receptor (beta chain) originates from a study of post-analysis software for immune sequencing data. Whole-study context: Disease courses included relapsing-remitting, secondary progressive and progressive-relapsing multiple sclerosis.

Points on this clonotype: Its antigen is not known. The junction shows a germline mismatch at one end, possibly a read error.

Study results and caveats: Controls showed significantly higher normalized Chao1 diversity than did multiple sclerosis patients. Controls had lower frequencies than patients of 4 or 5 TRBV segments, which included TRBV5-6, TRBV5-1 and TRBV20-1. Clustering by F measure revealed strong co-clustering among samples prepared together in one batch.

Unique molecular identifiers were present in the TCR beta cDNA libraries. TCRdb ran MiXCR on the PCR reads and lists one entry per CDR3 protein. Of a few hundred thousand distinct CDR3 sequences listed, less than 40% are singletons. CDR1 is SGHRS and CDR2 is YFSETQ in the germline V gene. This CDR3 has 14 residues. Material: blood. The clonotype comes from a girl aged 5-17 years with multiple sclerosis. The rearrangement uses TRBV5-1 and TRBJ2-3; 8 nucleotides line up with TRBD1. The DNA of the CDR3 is TGCACCAGCAGCACGGGACAGGGCACAGATACGCAGTATTTT. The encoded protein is CTSSTGQGTDTQYF.